These 11 T cell receptor beta chains originate from one sample sequenced in a study of shared clonotypes between healthy human individuals (dated by TCRdb to about 2020). CD8 naive samples were CD45RO-negative cells positively selected for CCR7, giving a CD45RA+CCR7+ population that excluded TemRA cells. Preparation of the library involved the immunoSEQ multiplex PCR assay. TCRdb limited this immuneACCESS table to in-frame rearrangements with V and J called. A share of clones is missing; checked studies link under half to unresolved V genes, and the rest is unexplained. Counted in this sample were about 1.9 million clones; about 94% of them appeared once. Of the sample, about 1.7% is held by the ten largest clones. The sequencing sample was made of naive CD8+ T cells from PBMCs. This sample's cell subset or site label indicates: CD45RA+CCR7+. Receptors were obtained from a man aged 18-30 years in good health. Some clones in this sample may be carry-over from other donors' samples.

The chain employs TRBV15 and TRBJ2-1; the match to TRBD2 covers 9 bases. This CDR3 is 15 amino acids long. Looked up from germline, CDR1 is LNHNV and CDR2 is YYDKDF (reference sequence). V was clipped by 6 bases and J by 2 bases; unmatched bases: 5. CDR3 nucleotides: TGTGCCACCAGTATAAAGCGGGAGGCCTACAATGAGCAGTTCTTC. Its protein is CATSIKREAYNEQFF.

V usage is TRBV6-6 and J usage is TRBJ1-1; tentative D call: TRBD1 (5 bases). The CDR3 contains 15 residues. Germline assignment: CDR1 MNHNY and CDR2 SVGAGI (reference sequence). Trimming took off 4 bases at V and 7 bases at J, with 19 bases between the two ends. Here the CDR3 reads CASSFPGIAGIEAFF. As DNA, the CDR3 is TGTGCCAGCAGTTTCCCCGGAATAGCAGGGATTGAAGCTTTCTTT.

This chain uses TRBV11-2 with TRBJ2-1; 10 bases align to TRBD2. This CDR3 is built from 16 residues. The V and J ends lost 4 bases and 5 bases, in that order; junction bases with no gene match: 8. Germline V gene lookup returns CDR1 SGHAT and CDR2 FQNNGV. CDR3 coding DNA: TGTGCCAGCAGCTCCGCCGGGACTAGCGTGCACAATGAGCAGTTCTTC. Its translation is CASSSAGTSVHNEQFF.

V gene TRBV27 combines with J gene TRBJ2-7; the match to TRBD2 covers 10 bases. The V gene end was trimmed by 5 bases and the J gene end by 5 bases; junction bases not matched to a gene: 9. CDR3 length: 15 amino acids. Germline loops: CDR1 MNHEY, CDR2 SMNVEV (reference sequence). This CDR3 reads CASSVSGRAGDEQYF. DNA for the CDR3: TGTGCCAGCAGTGTAAGCGGGAGGGCCGGGGACGAGCAGTACTTC.

Notes on this clone: Different DNA sequences within this sample yield the same CDR3. V and J are TRBV27 and TRBJ2-7, with 8 bases lining up with TRBD1. V shed 2 bases and J 4 bases; nucleotides not matched to a gene: 7. CDR3 length: 15 residues. Germline assignment: CDR1 MNHEY and CDR2 SMNVEV (reference sequence). The CDR3 reads CASSLRAGGLYEQYF. The CDR3 DNA follows: TGTGCCAGCAGTTTACGGGCAGGGGGCTTGTACGAGCAGTACTTC.

This clone has only one observation. Within the sample, other DNA sequences also encode this same CDR3. The rearrangement uses TRBV28 and TRBJ2-1; 7 bases map to TRBD1. This CDR3 has 14 residues. Germline CDR1 is MDHEN and CDR2 is SYDVKM. With V trimmed by 5 bases and J by 3 bases, 4 bases remained unmatched. In DNA, the CDR3 is TGTGCCAGCAGTACCGGGACAGTCTACAATGAGCAGTTCTTC. It is translated as CASSTGTVYNEQFF.

In its sample, this clone was seen once. The chain carries TRBV7-3 and TRBJ2-5, with D perhaps TRBD2 (5 bases). CDR3 size: 14 residues. Per germline, CDR1 SGHTA and CDR2 FQGTGA. V was clipped by 4 bases and J by 4 bases, with 13 bases between them. In nucleotides, the CDR3 is TGTGCCAGCAGCTCTGGACTGAACGGAGAGACCCAGTACTTC. Its protein product is CASSSGLNGETQYF.

Only one count was recorded for this clone. The chain links TRBV5-1 to TRBJ2-2; unclear D gene. The CDR3 totals 12 residues. Germline loops: CDR1 SGHRS, CDR2 YFSETQ. The V end lost 6 bases, the J end lost 1 base, and 4 bases lay between the germline ends. The CDR3 is CASNENTGELFF. The CDR3 coding sequence is TGCGCCAGCAATGAGAACACCGGGGAGCTGTTTTTT.

The V and J genes are TRBV9 and TRBJ2-1, with D possibly matching TRBD1 (5 bases). The V and J ends lost 0 bases and 8 bases respectively, with 18 bases between them. Germline-derived CDR1 and CDR2 are SGDLS and YYNGEE. The CDR3 length is 16 residues. In DNA form, the CDR3 reads TGTGCCAGCAGCGTAGGGGGCGGTAGGGGCCTTGATGAGCAGTTCTTC. It codes for CASSVGGGRGLDEQFF.

The CDR3 region is CASSLTRQGKNIQYF. CDR3 nucleotide sequence: TGTGCCAGCAGCTTAACCAGACAGGGAAAAAACATTCAGTACTTC. The chain links TRBV7-3 to TRBJ2-4, with 7 bases that match TRBD1. V gave up 0 bases and J gave up 4 bases; unmatched junction bases: 3. The CDR3 length is 15 residues. Germline CDR1 SGHTA, CDR2 FQGTGA.

At least ten counts were recorded for this clone. The rearrangement uses TRBV6-1 and TRBJ2-5, with 11 bases fitting TRBD2. This CDR3 has 15 residues. Germline V gene lookup returns CDR1 MNHNS and CDR2 SASEGT. V shed 6 bases and J 2 bases; nucleotides not matched to a gene: 5. CDR3 in DNA: TGTGCCAGCAGCCGTTTAGCGGGAGGGCAAGAGACCCAGTACTTC. This encodes CASSRLAGGQETQYF.